This paragraph covers one T cell receptor beta chain sequence. What it binds is not known. TCRdb's copy holds only in-frame clones and misses some; the assay was immunoSEQ multiplex PCR. The table records 950,000 to 1,200,000 clones, approximately 77% of them present only once. The data belong to a study of shared clonotypes between healthy human individuals. Study information: Two women and three men aged 18 to 49 served as donors.

Whole-study findings and limits: A handful of donors showed sharing of about 4.8% of naive CD4 clonotypes. Some clonotypes were shared by all four sorted-subset donors, while others were not shared. The non-shared ones had lower generation probabilities than the shared ones.

The CDR3 runs to 17 residues. Germline CDR1 and CDR2: MGHRA and YSYEKL. V lost 5 bases to trimming and J lost 0 bases, with 19 bases between them. This TCR derives from a man aged 18 to 30 in good health. Some clones in this sample may be carry-over from other donors' samples. Sequencing input: memory CD4+ T cells from PBMCs. Subset in this sample: CD45RA-negative fraction. The rearrangement links TRBV4-1 to TRBJ2-5, with D perhaps TRBD2 (6 bases). The CDR3 bases are TGCGCCAGCAGCAACGGACCGTCCGGGACTTACCAAGAGACCCAGTACTTC. This encodes CASSNGPSGTYQETQYF.